A single sample is the source of the 8 T cell receptor beta chains below, sequenced in a study of blood T cell repertoires in COVID-19. Method: immunoSEQ multiplex PCR; TCRdb's copy keeps in-frame clones and lacks some. The repertoire includes fewer than 100,000 clones, 84% of them detected once, and 20% to 25% sits in the top ten. The specimen was peripheral blood. The receptors derive from a woman between 50 and 59 years old with acute or convalescent COVID-19.

This rearrangement joins TRBV6-1 to TRBJ2-5, with 8 bases matching TRBD1. Looked up from germline, CDR1 is MNHNS and CDR2 is SASEGT. The CDR3 is 13 residues long. V dropped 2 bases and J dropped 7; count of bases not matched to a gene: 3. The CDR3 protein is CASSELQGVTQYF. CDR3 coding DNA: TGTGCCAGCAGTGAATTACAGGGGGTGACCCAGTACTTC.

The rearrangement uses TRBV5-4 and TRBJ2-5, with a tentative D call TRBD1 (6 bases). V shed 4 bases and J shed 1 base, with 14 bases lying between them. The CDR3 covers 15 residues. The germline CDR1 and CDR2 sequences are SGHNT and YYREEE (reference sequence). In DNA, the CDR3 is TGTGCCAGCAGCCTAATGACAGGCATCCAAGAGACCCAGTACTTC. Encoded protein: CASSLMTGIQETQYF.

This chain uses TRBV6-5 with TRBJ1-5; weak D call: TRBD1 (5 bases). Germline assignment: CDR1 MNHEY and CDR2 SVGAGI. Deletions cut 2 bases from V and 4 bases from J, with 9 bases between. There are 14 residues in the CDR3. CDR3 in DNA: TGTGCCAGCAGTTACGGGGGGGGGAATCAGCCCCAGCATTTT. Translation: CASSYGGGNQPQHF.

The V call is TRBV5-1, the J call TRBJ2-1, with 10 bases identical to TRBD2. Germline V lookup: CDR1 SGHRS, CDR2 YFSETQ. The CDR3 is 16 amino acids. Trimming cost V 1 base and J 3 bases; bases outside gene matches: 4. The CDR3 DNA follows: TGCGCCAGCAGCTTGCCCGCTAGCGGGAGCTACAATGAGCAGTTCTTC. The encoded protein is CASSLPASGSYNEQFF.

The sample holds one count of this clone. The chain recombines TRBV5-4 with TRBJ2-3; perhaps TRBD2 as D (6 bases). CDR1 SGHNT and CDR2 YYREEE come from the germline V gene (reference sequence). V lost 5 bases and J lost 3, with 10 bases in between. This CDR3 has 13 amino acids. The CDR3 sequence: CASSRELTDTQYF. The CDR3 region has the DNA TGTGCCAGCAGTCGGGAGTTGACAGATACGCAGTATTTT.

Note on this clone: A junction boundary mismatches the germline segment, possibly from a read error. The rearrangement links TRBV11-2 to TRBJ2-3; D perhaps matches TRBD1 (5 bases). Germline V gene sequence: CDR1 SGHAT, CDR2 FQNNGV. The CDR3 is 12 amino acids. CDR3 coding DNA: TGTGCCAGCAGACTCACCCTGGGGCAACACCATTTT. It specifies CASRLTLGQHHF.

The rearrangement uses TRBV4-1 and TRBJ1-2, with D tentatively TRBD1 (5 bases). Trimming cost V 0 bases and J 1 base, with 12 bases left between them. This CDR3 contains 16 residues. Germline values: CDR1 MGHRA, CDR2 YSYEKL. CDR3 nucleotides: TGCGCCAGCAGCCAAGATGGATCAGGGCTTAACTATGGCTACACCTTC. It encodes CASSQDGSGLNYGYTF.

This chain joins TRBV20-1 and TRBJ2-7; D gene ambiguous. CDR1 is DFQATT and CDR2 is SNEGSKA in the germline V gene (reference sequence). CDR3 length equals 12 residues. The V end lost 3 bases, the J end lost 2 bases, and 8 bases lay between the germline ends. CDR3 coding DNA: TGCAGTGCTAGTCCCAGAACCTACGAGCAGTACTTC. The encoded protein is CSASPRTYEQYF.